The text below deals with one TCR beta chain. Additional DNA sequences in this sample encode the identical CDR3. This sample was taken from a study of blood T cell repertoires in COVID-19. Study information: Nucleic acid was either cDNA or gDNA, and it came from T cells, B-cell-depleted T cells, or PBMCs.

Sequencing was performed with immunoSEQ multiplex PCR; in TCRdb, only in-frame clones are kept and a portion is missing. Found here are tens of thousands of clones, 85% to 90% of them singletons; the top ten hold about 3%. Germline V gene data show CDR1 as SGHRS and CDR2 as YFSETQ. The CDR3 loop spans 13 amino acids. Trimming pared 0 bases from V and 2 bases from J, leaving 5 bases between. This TCR came from a woman of 80 years or more with COVID-19, enrolled during active disease. Sequencing was carried out using peripheral blood. The gene calls are TRBV5-1 and TRBJ1-2; no clear D gene. The CDR3 DNA follows: TGCGCCAGCAGCTTGGGAGGAAACTATGGCTACACCTTC. This translates into CASSLGGNYGYTF.